The TCR beta chain under discussion was sequenced for a study of cytomegalovirus exposure and HLA in healthy donors. Germline CDR1 reads LNHDA; CDR2 reads SQIVND (reference sequence). The CDR3 has 15 residues. V lost 1 base and J 4 bases, leaving 14 bases between the germline ends. Turning to this clone: Its matching antigen is unknown.

General study results and limits: Further analysis, carried out later, found HLA-associated TCR beta chains more clonally expanded than equally common other chains. Researchers reported from a later analysis that most CMV-associated TCR beta chains appeared HLA-restricted. V segments that were indistinguishable, TRBV6-2 and TRBV6-3 among them, were omitted from analysis.

The PCR used 60 Vbeta and 13 Jbeta primers. Using immunoSEQ multiplex PCR, the repertoire was profiled, and TCRdb retains in-frame clones only, with some absent. The sample lists 280,000 or so clones, about 90% occurring once. The TCR originated in a woman aged 18 to 35 in good health and CMV-seronegative. The rearrangement uses TRBV19 and TRBJ2-7; a weak D match, TRBD1 (6 bases). Sequencing input: PBMCs. The CDR3 nucleotides are TGTGCCAGTAGTATAGTGGCAGGGGCGGGTTACGAGCAGTACTTC. Amino acid sequence: CASSIVAGAGYEQYF.